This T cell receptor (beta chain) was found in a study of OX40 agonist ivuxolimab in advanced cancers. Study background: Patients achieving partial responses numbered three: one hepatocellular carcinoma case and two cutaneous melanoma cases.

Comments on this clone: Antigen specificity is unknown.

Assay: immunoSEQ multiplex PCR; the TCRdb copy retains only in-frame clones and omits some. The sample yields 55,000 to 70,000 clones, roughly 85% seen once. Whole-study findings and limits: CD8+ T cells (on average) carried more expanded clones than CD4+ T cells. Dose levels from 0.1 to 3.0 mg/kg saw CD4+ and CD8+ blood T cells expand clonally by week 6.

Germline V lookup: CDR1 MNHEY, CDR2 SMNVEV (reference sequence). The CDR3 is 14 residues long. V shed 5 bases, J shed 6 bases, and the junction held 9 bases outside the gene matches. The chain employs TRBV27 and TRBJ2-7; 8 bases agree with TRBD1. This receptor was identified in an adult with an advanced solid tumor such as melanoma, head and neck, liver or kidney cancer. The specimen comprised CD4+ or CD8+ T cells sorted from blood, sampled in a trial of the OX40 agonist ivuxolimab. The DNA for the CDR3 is TGTGCCAGCAGTAAACCGGGACAGGCTTCCGAGCAGTACTTC. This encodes CASSKPGQASEQYF.